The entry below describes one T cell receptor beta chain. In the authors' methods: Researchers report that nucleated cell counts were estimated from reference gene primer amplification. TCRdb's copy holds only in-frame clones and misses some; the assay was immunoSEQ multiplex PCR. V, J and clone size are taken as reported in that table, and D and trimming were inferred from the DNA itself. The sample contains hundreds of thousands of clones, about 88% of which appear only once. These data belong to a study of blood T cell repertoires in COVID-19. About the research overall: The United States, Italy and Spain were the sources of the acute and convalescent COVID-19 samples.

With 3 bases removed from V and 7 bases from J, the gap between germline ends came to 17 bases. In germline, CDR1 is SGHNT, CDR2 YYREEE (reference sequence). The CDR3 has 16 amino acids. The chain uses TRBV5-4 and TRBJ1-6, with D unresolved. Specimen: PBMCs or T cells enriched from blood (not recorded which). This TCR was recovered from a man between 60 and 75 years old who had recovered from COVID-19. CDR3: CASSWGRVGRNSPLHF. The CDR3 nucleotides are TGTGCCAGCAGCTGGGGAAGGGTTGGGAGGAATTCACCCCTCCACTTT.